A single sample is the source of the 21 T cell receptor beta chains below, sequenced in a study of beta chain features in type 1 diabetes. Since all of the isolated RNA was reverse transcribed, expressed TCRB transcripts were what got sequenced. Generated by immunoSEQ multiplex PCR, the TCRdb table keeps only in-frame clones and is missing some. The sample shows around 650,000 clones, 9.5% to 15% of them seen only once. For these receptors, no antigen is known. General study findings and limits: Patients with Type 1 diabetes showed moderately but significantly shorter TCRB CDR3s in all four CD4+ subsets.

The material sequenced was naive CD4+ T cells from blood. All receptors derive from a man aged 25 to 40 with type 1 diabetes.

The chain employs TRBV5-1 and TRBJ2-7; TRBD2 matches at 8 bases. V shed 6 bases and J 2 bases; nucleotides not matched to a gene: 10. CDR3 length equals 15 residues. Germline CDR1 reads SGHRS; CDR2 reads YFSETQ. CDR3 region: CASTFSGERTYEQYF. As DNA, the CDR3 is TGCGCCAGCACCTTTAGCGGGGAACGAACCTACGAGCAGTACTTC.

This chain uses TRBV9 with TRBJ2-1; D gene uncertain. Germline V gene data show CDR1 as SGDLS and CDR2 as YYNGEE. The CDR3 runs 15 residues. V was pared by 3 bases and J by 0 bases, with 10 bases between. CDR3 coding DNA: TGTGCCAGCAGCGGCACCGTTTCCTCCTACAATGAGCAGTTCTTC. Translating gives CASSGTVSSYNEQFF.

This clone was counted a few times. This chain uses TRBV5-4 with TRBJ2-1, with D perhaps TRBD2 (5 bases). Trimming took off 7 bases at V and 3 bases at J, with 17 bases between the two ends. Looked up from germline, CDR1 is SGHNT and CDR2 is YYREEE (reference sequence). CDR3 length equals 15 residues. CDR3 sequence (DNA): TGTGCCAGCCGGGCCGGGTCGAGGGACTACAATGAGCAGTTCTTC. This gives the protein CASRAGSRDYNEQFF.

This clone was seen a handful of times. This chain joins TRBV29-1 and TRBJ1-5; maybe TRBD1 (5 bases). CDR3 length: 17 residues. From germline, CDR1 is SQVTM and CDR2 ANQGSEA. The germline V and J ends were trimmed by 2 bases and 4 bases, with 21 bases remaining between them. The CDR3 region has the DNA TGCAGCGTTGAACATGAGACAGTCGCCCCGGGGAATCAGCCCCAGCATTTT. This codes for CSVEHETVAPGNQPQHF.

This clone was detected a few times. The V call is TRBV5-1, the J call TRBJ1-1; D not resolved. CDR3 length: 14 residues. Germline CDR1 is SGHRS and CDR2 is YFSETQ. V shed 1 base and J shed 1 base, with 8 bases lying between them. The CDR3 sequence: CASSLFGRNTEAFF. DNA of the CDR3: TGCGCCAGCAGCTTGTTCGGTAGGAACACTGAAGCTTTCTTT.

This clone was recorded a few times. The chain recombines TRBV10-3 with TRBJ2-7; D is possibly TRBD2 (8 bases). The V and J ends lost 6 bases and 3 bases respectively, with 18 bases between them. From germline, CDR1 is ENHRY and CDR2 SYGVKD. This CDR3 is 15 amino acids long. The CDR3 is CAISRAGDSSYEQYF. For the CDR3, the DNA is TGTGCCATCAGCCGAGCGGGGGACAGTAGCTACGAGCAGTACTTC.

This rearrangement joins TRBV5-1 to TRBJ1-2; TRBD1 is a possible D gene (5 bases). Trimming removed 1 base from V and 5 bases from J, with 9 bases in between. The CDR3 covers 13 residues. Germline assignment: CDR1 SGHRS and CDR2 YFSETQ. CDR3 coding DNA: TGCGCCAGCAGCTTGCGAGGGGAATATGGCTACACCTTC. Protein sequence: CASSLRGEYGYTF.

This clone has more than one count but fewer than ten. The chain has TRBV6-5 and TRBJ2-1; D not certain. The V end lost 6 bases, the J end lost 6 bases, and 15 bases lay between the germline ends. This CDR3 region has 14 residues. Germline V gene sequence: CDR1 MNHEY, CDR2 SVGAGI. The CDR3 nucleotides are TGTGCCAGCAGGGCGAATCCCTCGGGCAATGAGCAGTTCTTC. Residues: CASRANPSGNEQFF.

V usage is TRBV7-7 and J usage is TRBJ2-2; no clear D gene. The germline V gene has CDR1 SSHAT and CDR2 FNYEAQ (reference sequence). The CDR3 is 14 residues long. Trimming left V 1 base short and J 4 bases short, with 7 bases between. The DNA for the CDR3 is TGTGCCAGCAGCTTAGACGGGCGCACCGGGGAGCTGTTTTTT. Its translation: CASSLDGRTGELFF.

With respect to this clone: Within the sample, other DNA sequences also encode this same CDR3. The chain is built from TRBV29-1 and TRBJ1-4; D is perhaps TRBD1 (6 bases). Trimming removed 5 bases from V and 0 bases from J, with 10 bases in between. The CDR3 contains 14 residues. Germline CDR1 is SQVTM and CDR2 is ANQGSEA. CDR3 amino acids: CSVRGGSTNEKLFF. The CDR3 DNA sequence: TGCAGCGTTCGCGGGGGCTCAACTAATGAAAAACTGTTTTTT. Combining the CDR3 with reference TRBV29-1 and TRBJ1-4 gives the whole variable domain SAVISQKPSRDICQRGTSLTIQCQVDSQVTMMFWYRQQPGQSLTLIATANQGSEATYESGFVIDKFPISRPNLTFSTLTVSNMSPEDSSIYLCSVRGGSTNEKLFFGSGTQLSVL.

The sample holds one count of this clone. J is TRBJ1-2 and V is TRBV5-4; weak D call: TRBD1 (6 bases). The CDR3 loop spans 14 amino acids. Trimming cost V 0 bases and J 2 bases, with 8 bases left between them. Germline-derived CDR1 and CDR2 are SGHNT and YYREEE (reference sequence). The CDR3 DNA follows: TGTGCCAGCAGCTTGGGCGACAGGAACTATGGCTACACCTTC. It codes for CASSLGDRNYGYTF.

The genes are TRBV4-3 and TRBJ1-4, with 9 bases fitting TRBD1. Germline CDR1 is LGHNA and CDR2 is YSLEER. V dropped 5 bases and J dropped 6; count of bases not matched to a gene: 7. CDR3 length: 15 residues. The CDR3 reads CASSSGDRGDEKLFF. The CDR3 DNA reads TGCGCCAGCAGCTCCGGAGACAGGGGGGATGAAAAACTGTTTTTT.

CDR3 DNA: TGTGCCAGCAGCTTGACAGACCTGCGACCACTCTCTGGGGCCAACGTCCTGACTTTC. Protein sequence: CASSLTDLRPLSGANVLTF. The chain carries TRBV7-8 and TRBJ2-6, with D possibly being TRBD1 (5 bases). CDR1 and CDR2 from the germline V gene are SGHVS and FQNEAQ. CDR3 length equals 19 residues. Trimming removed 3 bases at V and 0 bases at J, with 18 bases between.

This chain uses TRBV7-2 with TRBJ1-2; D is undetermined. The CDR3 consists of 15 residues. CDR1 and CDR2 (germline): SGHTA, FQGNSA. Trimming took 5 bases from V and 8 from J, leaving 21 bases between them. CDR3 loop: CASSPSSGLTGGYTF. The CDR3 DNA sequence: TGTGCCAGCAGCCCAAGCAGCGGGTTAACTGGGGGCTACACCTTC.

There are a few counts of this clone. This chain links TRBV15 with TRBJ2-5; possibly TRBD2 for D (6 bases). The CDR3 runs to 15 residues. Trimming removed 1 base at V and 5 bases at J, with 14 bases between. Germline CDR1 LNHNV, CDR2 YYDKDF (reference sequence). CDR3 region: CATSRVTEGMETQYF. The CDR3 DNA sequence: TGTGCCACCAGCAGAGTAACGGAGGGGATGGAGACCCAGTACTTC.

The CDR3 spells CSVSSGDGNQPQHF. CDR3 DNA: TGCAGCGTTTCTTCGGGGGACGGCAATCAGCCCCAGCATTTT. The V and J genes are TRBV29-1 and TRBJ1-5; tentatively, D is TRBD1 (5 bases). The ends were cut back, 5 bases at V and 2 bases at J, with 13 bases in the middle. Germline lookup yields CDR1 SQVTM and CDR2 ANQGSEA. This CDR3 is built from 14 residues.

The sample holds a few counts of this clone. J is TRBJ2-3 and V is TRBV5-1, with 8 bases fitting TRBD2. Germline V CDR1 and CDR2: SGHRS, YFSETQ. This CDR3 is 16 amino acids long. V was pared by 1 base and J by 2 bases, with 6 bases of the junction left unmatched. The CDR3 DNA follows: TGCGCCAGCAGCTTGTCCGGTAGCGGGAACACAGATACGCAGTATTTT. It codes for CASSLSGSGNTDTQYF.

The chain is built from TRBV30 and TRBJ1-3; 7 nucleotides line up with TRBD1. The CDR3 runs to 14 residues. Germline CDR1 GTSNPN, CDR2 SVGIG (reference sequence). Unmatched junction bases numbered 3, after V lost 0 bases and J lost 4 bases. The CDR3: CAWSVPGQGNTIYF. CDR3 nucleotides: TGTGCCTGGAGTGTACCGGGACAGGGAAACACCATATATTTT.

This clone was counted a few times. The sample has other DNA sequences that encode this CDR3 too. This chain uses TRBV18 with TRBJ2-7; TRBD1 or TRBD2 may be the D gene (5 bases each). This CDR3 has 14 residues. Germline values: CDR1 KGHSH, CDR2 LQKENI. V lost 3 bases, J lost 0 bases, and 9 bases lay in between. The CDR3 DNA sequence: TGTGCCAGCTCACCGGGACGTAGCTCCTACGAGCAGTACTTC. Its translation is CASSPGRSSYEQYF.

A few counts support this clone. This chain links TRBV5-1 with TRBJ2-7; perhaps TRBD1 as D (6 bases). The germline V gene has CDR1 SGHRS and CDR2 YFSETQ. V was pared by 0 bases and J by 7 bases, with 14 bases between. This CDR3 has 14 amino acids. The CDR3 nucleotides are TGCGCCAGCAGCTTGGCCTACAGGGAAGGGGAGCAGTACTTC. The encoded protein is CASSLAYREGEQYF. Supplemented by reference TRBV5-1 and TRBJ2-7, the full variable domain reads KAGVTQTPRYLIKTRGQQVTLSCSPISGHRSVSWYQQTPGQGLQFLFEYFSETQRNKGNFPGRFSGRQFSNSRSEMNVSTLELGDSALYLCASSLAYREGEQYFGPGTRLTVT.

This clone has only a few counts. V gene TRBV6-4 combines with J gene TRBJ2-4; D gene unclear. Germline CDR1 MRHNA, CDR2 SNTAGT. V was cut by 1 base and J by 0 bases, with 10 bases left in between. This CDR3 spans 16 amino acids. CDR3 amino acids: CASSDYGPLAKNIQYF. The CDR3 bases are TGTGCCAGCAGTGACTACGGCCCCTTAGCCAAAAACATTCAGTACTTC.